These T cell receptor beta chains were read from a single sample in a study of human T cells and chemical hapten exposure. TCRdb called the RACE reads again in MiXCR, with one record for every CDR3 protein. The repertoire holds roughly 200,000 distinct CDR3 sequences, with around 24% as singletons. The specimen comprised whole blood, sampled in connection with sensitization to the hapten diphenylcyclopropenone (DPC). These receptors were taken from a woman between 45 and 60 years old with alopecia areata. Some clones in this sample may be carry-over from other donors' samples. The CDR3 runs from the conserved cysteine through the conserved F or W. Each record gives: V gene, J gene, clone size, D gene, CDR3 DNA, CDR3 protein. A D gene is named only where the DNA matches it firmly. Clone size, where shown, is once, few, many, or a class for clones that have expanded.

TRBV5-1,TRBJ2-5,-,-,TGCGCCAGCAGCCCCTATTCCAAAGAGACCCAGTACTTC,CASSPYSKETQYF
TRBV27,TRBJ1-5,many,-,TGTGCCAGCAGTTTGAGAGGTAACCAGCCCCAGCATTTT,CASSLRGNQPQHF
TRBV11-3,TRBJ2-1,many,-,TGTGCCAGCAGCTTAGGTCGGAACAATGAGCAGTTCTTC,CASSLGRNNEQFF
TRBV20-1,TRBJ2-1,-,TRBD2,TGCAGTGCTAGAGATCATTCGGGGGAGGGCGGCAATGAGCAGTTCTTC,CSARDHSGEGGNEQFF
TRBV10-3,TRBJ1-2,few,-,TGTGCCATCAGTGGGGCCGGGACACCGACGGGCTATGGCTACACCTTC,CAISGAGTPTGYGYTF
TRBV9,TRBJ2-1,-,TRBD1,TGTGCCAGCAGCGTGGACACAGGGGGCTATGAGCAGTTCTTC,CASSVDTGGYEQFF
TRBV7-3,TRBJ2-1,few,TRBD2,TGTGCCAGCAGCTTGTGGGGACTAGCGGGAGGAAGTGAGCAGTTCTTC,CASSLWGLAGGSEQFF
TRBV7-9,TRBJ1-2,-,-,TGTGCCAGCAGCGGAGTGGGGGCAGGGATTCTTGGCTACACCTTC,CASSGVGAGILGYTF
TRBV28,TRBJ2-5,few,TRBD2,TGTGCCAGTAATAGCGGGAGAAGGGAGACCCAGTACTTC,CASNSGRRETQYF
TRBV6-4,TRBJ2-2,-,TRBD1,TGTGCCAGCAGGACAGGGGTAGCCACCGGGGAGCTGTTTTTT,CASRTGVATGELFF
TRBV7-2,TRBJ2-3,-,TRBD1,TGTGCCAGCAGCTTACCGCGACAGGGGTACACAGATACGCAGTATTTT,CASSLPRQGYTDTQYF
TRBV12-3/TRBV12-4,TRBJ1-1,few,TRBD1,TGTGCCAGCAGCCCTGACAGGGGAATGAACACTGAAGCTTTCTTT,CASSPDRGMNTEAFF
TRBV5-1,TRBJ2-2,-,-,TGCGCCAGCAGTATCACGCGGGTTAACACCGGGGAGCTGTTTTTT,CASSITRVNTGELFF
TRBV20-1,TRBJ2-3,-,-,TGCAGTGCTAGCTACGGAGGTGGGGGTACGCAGTATTTT,CSASYGGGGTQYF
TRBV29-1,TRBJ2-3,-,-,TGCAGCGTTGACGGAGGGGGCCGCACAGATACGCAGTATTTT,CSVDGGGRTDTQYF
TRBV4-1,TRBJ1-1,-,-,TGCGCCAGCAGCCATGAAGTGGGGGCTAGGTACACTGAAGCTTTCTTT,CASSHEVGARYTEAFF
TRBV7-9,TRBJ2-2,few,-,TGTGCCAGTCCACAGGATAACACCGGGGAGCTGTTTTTT,CASPQDNTGELFF
TRBV12-3/TRBV12-4,TRBJ1-2,-,TRBD1,TGTGCCAGCAGTCGGACAGGGCTCTATGGCTACACCTTC,CASSRTGLYGYTF
TRBV20-1,TRBJ2-1,few,-,TGCAGTGTTATTCCGACAAGCGCAACAACGTACAATGAGCAGTTCTTC,CSVIPTSATTYNEQFF
TRBV29-1,TRBJ2-2,-,-,TGCAGCGTTGAAAGTATCGCCGGGGAGCTGTTTTTT,CSVESIAGELFF
TRBV29-1,TRBJ1-4,few,TRBD1,TGCAGCGCCACGCGAACAGGGGGAGGTGAAAAACTGTTTTTT,CSATRTGGGEKLFF
TRBV27,TRBJ2-1,few,TRBD1,TGTGCCAGCAGGATACAACAGGGGAATGAGCAGTTCTTC,CASRIQQGNEQFF
TRBV7-9,TRBJ2-1,few,TRBD2,TGTGCCAGCAGAGTAGCGGGAGGGTACAATGAGCAGTTCTTC,CASRVAGGYNEQFF
TRBV20-1,TRBJ2-5,-,TRBD2,TGCAGTGCGGACCCCTTGCGGCGGGAGCGGGAGACCCAGTACTTC,CSADPLRRERETQYF
TRBV20-1,TRBJ2-1,few,-,TGCACCCGCATCCCTCTCGGGACCTCCTACAATGAGCAGTTCTTC,CTRIPLGTSYNEQFF
TRBV7-9,TRBJ1-2,-,TRBD1,TGTGCCAGCAGCTCAGGACAGGGTCAAGGCTACACCTTC,CASSSGQGQGYTF
TRBV10-3,TRBJ1-5,-,TRBD1,TGTGCCATCAGTGAGAGGGGGGGACAGGGTCGCAATCAGCCCCAGCATTTT,CAISERGGQGRNQPQHF
TRBV5-1,TRBJ2-7,-,-,TGCGCCAGCAGCCCCAGCGGGTCCTACGAGCAGTACTTC,CASSPSGSYEQYF
TRBV5-1,TRBJ1-6,few,TRBD1,TGCGCCAGCAGCTCCCAACCGGGACAGGGGGATTCACCCCTCCACTTT,CASSSQPGQGDSPLHF
TRBV20-1,TRBJ2-7,-,TRBD2,TGCAGTGCTAGAGATAGGGCTAGCGGGTACCTGGAGCAGTACTTC,CSARDRASGYLEQYF
TRBV12-3/TRBV12-4,TRBJ1-2,-,-,TGTGCCAGCAGTTTAAGTTTGGGGTCCAACTATGGCTACACCTTC,CASSLSLGSNYGYTF
TRBV5-4,TRBJ2-2,-,TRBD1,TGTGCCAGCACTTTGGACAGGGCGAACACCGGGGAGCTGTTTTTT,CASTLDRANTGELFF
TRBV6-4,TRBJ2-2,-,-,TGTGCCAGCGCCGAAAGTTGGCGCGGGGAGCTGTTTTTT,CASAESWRGELFF
TRBV7-2,TRBJ2-5,few,-,TGTGCCAGCAGGAGGGGTGGGGCGTACCAAGAGACCCAGTACTTC,CASRRGGAYQETQYF
TRBV20-1,TRBJ1-5,-,TRBD1,TGCAGTGCTAGGACAGGGACGGGCAATCAGCCCCAGCATTTT,CSARTGTGNQPQHF
TRBV6-5,TRBJ1-5,-,-,TGTGCCAGCAGTTACGGGCAATATAGCAATCAGCCCCAGCATTTT,CASSYGQYSNQPQHF
TRBV3-1,TRBJ1-6,-,-,TGTGCCAGCAGCCCCCCAGGCGGATCACCCCTCCACTTT,CASSPPGGSPLHF
TRBV7-3,TRBJ2-3,-,-,TGTGCCAGCAGCTTAATAGGGGAGGGCACAGATACGCAGTATTTT,CASSLIGEGTDTQYF
TRBV9,TRBJ2-7,-,-,TGTGCCAGCAGCCCCCGCATAGGAGGGAGACGTACGTTCGAGCAGTACTTC,CASSPRIGGRRTFEQYF
TRBV12-3/TRBV12-4,TRBJ1-5,once,-,TGTGCCAGCAGTCCACCGACCATGGGACACTATAGCAATCAGCCCCAGCATTTT,CASSPPTMGHYSNQPQHF
TRBV21-1,TRBJ2-7,-,-,TGTGCCAGCAGCGGCTCGGGACAGGTCTCCTACGAGCAGTACTTC,CASSGSGQVSYEQYF
TRBV7-7,TRBJ2-5,-,TRBD1,TGTGCCAGCAGCTTTCGACAGGGGCTTGAAGAGACCCAGTACTTC,CASSFRQGLEETQYF
TRBV7-2,TRBJ1-2,few,-,TGTGCCAGCAGCCCTCAGACAGGCGCTAACTATGGCTACACCTTC,CASSPQTGANYGYTF
TRBV27,TRBJ2-1,-,TRBD1,TGTGCCAGCAGGTACTACAGGGGTGATGAGCAGTTCTTC,CASRYYRGDEQFF
TRBV11-2,TRBJ1-1,-,TRBD1,TGTGCCAGCAGCCTAGTCCCGGGACAGGGATCGGTCACTGAAGCTTTCTTT,CASSLVPGQGSVTEAFF
TRBV5-4,TRBJ2-1,-,-,TGTGCCAGCAGCTTGGGGCTCTTAGCGTCGGAGTTCTTC,CASSLGLLASEFF
TRBV7-8,TRBJ2-5,-,TRBD2,TGTGCCAGCAGCCGGGTCCCGGGACTAGGGCACCAAGAGACCCAGTACTTC,CASSRVPGLGHQETQYF
TRBV29-1,TRBJ1-4,-,-,TGCAGCGCCCAATCCGGGCCAACTAATGAAAAACTGTTTTTT,CSAQSGPTNEKLFF